This T cell receptor (beta chain) was captured in a study of chemoradiotherapy in HPV16-positive cancers. Study-level background: Two HPV16-positive patients' cells yielded candidate HPV-specific clones and common motifs.

This table comes from immunoSEQ multiplex PCR, and its TCRdb copy is limited to in-frame clones, with some not included. The sample shows under 85,000 clones, roughly 86% of them seen only once. V lost 5 bases and J lost 0, with 8 bases in between. Germline V gives CDR1 PRHDT, CDR2 FYEKMQ (reference sequence). The CDR3 has 14 amino acids. Over chemoradiotherapy, repertoires were sampled more than once. The V gene is TRBV13, the J gene TRBJ1-3, with D possibly being TRBD1 (6 bases). The source was blood, collected from a patient who underwent chemoradiotherapy. This TCR derives from a human donor with HPV-associated anogenital cancer. The DNA for the CDR3 is TGTGCCAGCAGCCTGGACAGCTCTGGAAACACCATATATTTT. It codes for CASSLDSSGNTIYF.